These 22 T cell receptor beta chains were all obtained from the same sample, sequenced in a study of CD8 T cells in Susac syndrome. With random hexamers, reverse transcription was performed on roughly 0.5 to 1 ug of RNA. MiXCR, run by TCRdb on the immunoSEQ multiplex PCR reads, gives a single entry per CDR3 protein. The sample has under 95,000 distinct CDR3 sequences, around 95% seen once. Specimen: CD8+ T cells from PBMCs. Receptors originate from a human donor with Susac syndrome.

The V call is TRBV12-3 or TRBV12-4, the J call TRBJ2-3; 7 positions match TRBD1. The CDR3 extends over 15 amino acids. J lost 0 bases, V lost 5 bases, and 5 bases had no gene match. The CDR3 reads CASSGDRMSTDTQYF. The CDR3 DNA reads TGTGCCAGCAGTGGGGACAGAATGAGCACAGATACGCAGTATTTT.

CDR3 region: CASSQTPADTEAFF. CDR3 DNA sequence: TGCGCCAGCAGCCAAACGCCGGCCGACACTGAAGCTTTCTTT. The V call is TRBV4-1, the J call TRBJ1-1; D is undetermined. The CDR3 totals 14 residues. Germline V gene sequence: CDR1 MGHRA, CDR2 YSYEKL. V was pared by 2 bases and J by 3 bases, with 10 bases between.

The chain combines TRBV9 with TRBJ1-2; the D gene is possibly TRBD1 (6 bases). The CDR3 contains 12 residues. Looked up from germline, CDR1 is SGDLS and CDR2 is YYNGEE. Trimming took 4 bases from V and 5 from J, leaving 9 bases between them. The CDR3, as DNA: TGTGCCAGCAGCCAAACAGGGTATGGCTACACCTTC. This encodes CASSQTGYGYTF.

The rearrangement joins TRBV30 to TRBJ2-1; TRBD2 matches 7 bases. CDR1 and CDR2 (germline): GTSNPN, SVGIG (reference sequence). J lost 1 base, V lost 0 bases, and 0 bases had no gene match. CDR3 length: 14 residues. Here the CDR3 DNA reads TGTGCCTGGAGTGTACTAGCGTCCTACAATGAGCAGTTCTTC. It encodes CAWSVLASYNEQFF.

The chain joins TRBV28 to TRBJ2-1; no clear D. The germline gives CDR1 MDHEN, CDR2 SYDVKM. V was cut by 2 bases and J by 8 bases, with 13 bases left in between. The CDR3 is made up of 14 amino acids. The CDR3: CASSLGSVFDEQFF. CDR3 in DNA: TGTGCCAGCAGTTTAGGGTCCGTCTTCGATGAGCAGTTCTTC.

V and J are TRBV10-3 and TRBJ2-6; D not certain. V lost 2 bases, J lost 0 bases, and 5 bases lay in between. The CDR3 has 15 residues. Germline CDR1 and CDR2: ENHRY and SYGVKD. CDR3 coding DNA: TGTGCCATCAGTGAGAGTAACTCTGGGGCCAACGTCCTGACTTTC. Its protein product is CAISESNSGANVLTF.

V is TRBV27 and J is TRBJ2-7, with D maybe TRBD1 (5 bases). This CDR3 region has 13 residues. CDR1 is MNHEY and CDR2 is SMNVEV in the germline V gene (reference sequence). Trimming left V 3 bases short and J 5 bases short, with 11 bases between. CDR3 protein: CASSFGAPNEQYF. CDR3 nucleotide sequence: TGTGCCAGCAGTTTTGGGGCCCCCAACGAGCAGTACTTC.

The chain combines TRBV13 with TRBJ2-1, with 11 bases aligning to TRBD2. V was clipped by 3 bases and J by 4 bases; unmatched bases: 8. The length of the CDR3 is 17 residues. Germline loops: CDR1 PRHDT, CDR2 FYEKMQ (reference sequence). In DNA, the CDR3 is TGTGCCAGCAGCTTGGGGAGTAGCGGGAGGGCGTACAATGAGCAGTTCTTC. It is translated as CASSLGSSGRAYNEQFF. The whole variable domain, filled in from reference TRBV13 and TRBJ2-1, reads AAGVIQSPRHLIKEKRETATLKCYPIPRHDTVYWYQQGPGQDPQFLISFYEKMQSDKGSIPDRFSAQQFSDYHSELNMSSLELGDSALYFCASSLGSSGRAYNEQFFGPGTRLTVL.

The chain recombines TRBV9 with TRBJ2-1; TRBD2 is a possible D gene (5 bases). Germline V CDR1 and CDR2: SGDLS, YYNGEE. CDR3 size: 15 residues. The V end lost 4 bases, the J end lost 0 bases, and 11 bases lay between the germline ends. CDR3 loop: CASSTDYSSYNEQFF. CDR3 in DNA: TGTGCCAGCAGCACAGACTACAGCTCCTACAATGAGCAGTTCTTC.

This clonotype was recorded once. The chain joins TRBV30 to TRBJ2-1, with D tentatively TRBD2 (5 bases). V lost 1 base to trimming and J lost 8 bases, with 12 bases between them. This CDR3 region has 13 residues. Germline CDR1 GTSNPN, CDR2 SVGIG (reference sequence). Here the CDR3 DNA reads TGTGCCTGGAGTGACGGGATTAGCCATGAGCAGTTCTTC. This encodes CAWSDGISHEQFF.

The chain uses TRBV20-1 and TRBJ2-5, with 10 bases aligning to TRBD2. The V gene end was trimmed by 0 bases and the J gene end by 1 base; junction bases not matched to a gene: 2. The CDR3 runs 15 residues. Germline values: CDR1 DFQATT, CDR2 SNEGSKA (reference sequence). CDR3 sequence (DNA): TGCAGTGCTAGAGAGCTAGCGGGAGCCCAAGAGACCCAGTACTTC. Encoded protein: CSARELAGAQETQYF.

The chain combines TRBV29-1 with TRBJ2-4, with 8 nucleotides matching TRBD2. J lost 0 bases, V lost 5 bases, and 6 bases had no gene match. Germline CDR1 SQVTM, CDR2 ANQGSEA. The CDR3 has 15 residues. The CDR3 DNA follows: TGCAGCGTTTTTACTAGCGGAGAAGCCAAAAACATTCAGTACTTC. Translating it yields CSVFTSGEAKNIQYF.

The rearrangement links TRBV20-1 to TRBJ2-4, with D possibly being TRBD1 (8 bases). The length of the CDR3 is 16 residues. Trimming took off 6 bases at V and 1 base at J, with 19 bases between the two ends. CDR1 and CDR2 from the germline V gene are DFQATT and SNEGSKA (reference sequence). As DNA, the CDR3 is TGCAGTGCAGAACAGGGGGGGTCCGGGGCCAAAAACATTCAGTACTTC. Its protein product is CSAEQGGSGAKNIQYF.

This rearrangement joins TRBV29-1 to TRBJ1-5; weak D call: TRBD1 (5 bases). V dropped 5 bases and J dropped 6 bases, with 20 bases sitting between them. CDR1 SQVTM and CDR2 ANQGSEA come from the germline V gene. The CDR3 covers 15 residues. The CDR3 nucleotides read TGCAGCGTTCCACCCCCTTCTGACAGCCCTCAGCCCCAGCATTTT. Amino acid sequence: CSVPPPSDSPQPQHF.

The CDR3 DNA reads TGTGCCAGCAGCCAATCGGCGACTGAAGCTTTCTTT. Encoded protein: CASSQSATEAFF. The chain employs TRBV16 and TRBJ1-1; D remains ambiguous. This CDR3 contains 12 residues. CDR1 and CDR2 from the germline V gene are KGHSY and FQNENV. The ends were cut back, 0 bases at V and 5 bases at J, with 4 bases in the middle.

The gene calls are TRBV4-1 and TRBJ1-2; D is unclear. CDR3 length: 14 residues. Germline V gene data show CDR1 as MGHRA and CDR2 as YSYEKL. Trimming stripped 0 bases from V and 4 bases from J, with 9 bases between. CDR3 sequence (DNA): TGCGCCAGCAGCCAAGATTGGCAGACCTATGGCTACACCTTC. Protein sequence: CASSQDWQTYGYTF.

The chain combines TRBV9 with TRBJ2-3, with TRBD2 identical over 7 bases. The CDR3 runs to 16 residues. J gave up 4 bases and V 0 bases, and 8 bases lay outside the gene matches. Germline CDR1 reads SGDLS; CDR2 reads YYNGEE. CDR3 nucleotide sequence: TGTGCCAGCAGCGTAGGCGCGGGAGTGGAAGCAGATACGCAGTATTTT. Its protein product is CASSVGAGVEADTQYF.

This clonotype came up once. The gene calls are TRBV14 and TRBJ2-1, with a weak D call TRBD2 (6 bases). Germline-derived CDR1 and CDR2 are SGHDN and FVKESK. This CDR3 is 15 amino acids long. V was clipped by 2 bases and J by 6 bases, with 14 bases between them. The CDR3 is CASSQRTGTPNEQFF. CDR3 nucleotide sequence: TGTGCCAGCAGCCAACGTACCGGGACTCCCAATGAGCAGTTCTTC.

The DNA of the CDR3 is TGTGCCAGCGATGACAGTAGCTCCTACGAGCAGTACTTC. As protein: CASDDSSSYEQYF. This sequence joins TRBV12-3 or TRBV12-4 and TRBJ2-7, with D perhaps TRBD1 (5 bases). The CDR3 is made up of 13 amino acids. V was pared by 8 bases and J by 0 bases, with 11 bases between.

The chain carries TRBV28 and TRBJ2-3, with 9 nucleotides matching TRBD2. V dropped 6 bases and J dropped 3; count of bases not matched to a gene: 10. From germline, CDR1 is MDHEN and CDR2 SYDVKM. The length of the CDR3 is 16 residues. In DNA, the CDR3 is TGTGCCAGCAGCCGTAGGGGCGGGAGGGGAACAGATACGCAGTATTTT. Protein product: CASSRRGGRGTDTQYF.

The chain is built from TRBV5-6 and TRBJ2-5; 9 nucleotides align to TRBD1. The J segment lost 1 base and the V segment lost 6 bases, leaving 13 bases of the junction unmatched. The germline CDR1 and CDR2 sequences are SGHDT and YYEEEE. This CDR3 has 17 amino acids. The CDR3 here is CASNEQGAPRGQETQYF. CDR3 bases: TGTGCCAGCAACGAACAGGGGGCCCCTAGGGGCCAAGAGACCCAGTACTTC.

In nucleotides, the CDR3 is TGCAGCGTTGAAGAGCCTGGATACTACGAGCAGTACTTC. This gives the protein CSVEEPGYYEQYF. This chain links TRBV29-1 with TRBJ2-7; D ambiguous. V was pared by 0 bases and J by 3 bases, with 9 bases between. The CDR3 has 13 amino acids. CDR1 is SQVTM and CDR2 is ANQGSEA in the germline V gene.